The present entry profiles one T cell receptor beta chain with its context. This sample is part of a study of technical replicates of blood from a handful of donors. Sequenced by immunoSEQ multiplex PCR; TCRdb stores in-frame clones only, minus some. The sample includes some 77,000 clones, around nine tenths of them seen just once. Germline V gives CDR1 SNHLY, CDR2 FYNNEI. The CDR3 contains 15 residues. Trimming at V came to 6 bases and at J to 6 bases, leaving 9 bases not matched to a gene. This rearrangement joins TRBV2 to TRBJ2-1; 9 bases are shared with TRBD1. The material sequenced was T cells isolated from PBMCs. The sequence was collected from a human donor in good health. CDR3: CASRGQGDYGNEQFF. The CDR3 coding sequence is TGTGCCAGCAGGGGACAGGGTGATTATGGCAATGAGCAGTTCTTC.